A selection of T cell receptor beta chains follows, all from one sample in a study of regulatory T cells in long-lasting Graves disease. TCRdb ran MiXCR on the multiplex PCR reads and lists one entry per CDR3 protein. The table shows a few hundred thousand distinct CDR3 sequences, with 15% to 20% occurring only once. A further study also used this sample, focusing on T cells in Graves' hyperthyroidism and ophthalmopathy.

The sequenced sample was peripheral blood mononuclear cells (PBMCs), obtained at new diagnosis, from a patient treated with antithyroid drugs. The receptors were gathered from a woman between 18 and 30 years old with Graves disease. Both conserved end residues are part of each CDR3. D genes are given only for firm matches. The listing skips clone size in some rows; elsewhere it reads once, few, many or a size class.

clone size: .; D gene: TRBD2; V gene: TRBV7-2; J gene: TRBJ2-2; CDR3 DNA: TGTGCCAGCAGCCAAGTCGGGAGACTAGCGGGAGCCCACACCGGGGAGCTGTTTTTT; CDR3 protein: CASSQVGRLAGAHTGELFF
clone size: .; D gene: .; V gene: TRBV7-2; J gene: TRBJ2-2; CDR3 DNA: TGTGCCAGCAGCTTAGCGCTATCGGCTAGCGCCGACACCGGGGAGCTGTTTTTT; CDR3 protein: CASSLALSASADTGELFF
clone size: .; D gene: TRBD2; V gene: TRBV11-2; J gene: TRBJ2-6; CDR3 DNA: TGTGCCAGCGACGGAAGACGGGCTAGCGGGGTATTAGCTTCAGGGGCCAACGTCCCGACTTTC; CDR3 protein: CASDGRRASGVLASGANVPTF
clone size: many; D gene: .; V gene: TRBV7-8; J gene: TRBJ1-1; CDR3 DNA: TGTGCCAGCAGCTTAGGTTCAGGTGGGACTGAAGCTTTCTTT; CDR3 protein: CASSLGSGGTEAFF
clone size: many; D gene: .; V gene: TRBV6-1; J gene: TRBJ2-3; CDR3 DNA: TGTGCCAGCAGTGACGGGTCCGGGGCAGATACGCAGTATTTT; CDR3 protein: CASSDGSGADTQYF
clone size: .; D gene: .; V gene: TRBV6-2/TRBV6-3; J gene: TRBJ2-6; CDR3 DNA: TGTGCCAGCATCGCCCTGACTGGGGCCAACGTCCTGACTTTC; CDR3 protein: CASIALTGANVLTF
clone size: many; D gene: TRBD1; V gene: TRBV28; J gene: TRBJ1-2; CDR3 DNA: TGTGCCAGCAGCCTAACGGGACAGGGGGGTGATGGCTACACCTTC; CDR3 protein: CASSLTGQGGDGYTF
clone size: many; D gene: .; V gene: TRBV6-1; J gene: TRBJ2-7; CDR3 DNA: TGTGCCAGCAGCCTCCAGGGCAGGACTAACGAGCAGTACTTC; CDR3 protein: CASSLQGRTNEQYF
clone size: few; D gene: .; V gene: TRBV19; J gene: TRBJ2-6; CDR3 DNA: TGTGCCAGTAGTGGCGACTCTGGGGCCAACGTCCTGACTTTC; CDR3 protein: CASSGDSGANVLTF
clone size: few; D gene: .; V gene: TRBV6-1; J gene: TRBJ1-1; CDR3 DNA: TGTGCCAGCAGTGAAGCGGGGAGGAGAGGTGAAGCTTTCTTT; CDR3 protein: CASSEAGRRGEAFF
clone size: many; D gene: .; V gene: TRBV3-1; J gene: TRBJ1-2; CDR3 DNA: TGTGCCAGCAGCCAATCGACGACAGTGACCTATGGCTACACCTTC; CDR3 protein: CASSQSTTVTYGYTF
clone size: .; D gene: .; V gene: TRBV10-3; J gene: TRBJ1-1; CDR3 DNA: TGCGGCATCAGTGAGTCGACTGCGGGCGGCACTGAAGCTTTCTTT; CDR3 protein: CGISESTAGGTEAFF
clone size: many; D gene: TRBD2; V gene: TRBV5-1; J gene: TRBJ2-1; CDR3 DNA: TGCGCCAGCAGCTTCTTACGTCAAGCGGGGGGCCACAATGAGCAGTTCTTC; CDR3 protein: CASSFLRQAGGHNEQFF
clone size: many; D gene: .; V gene: TRBV30; J gene: TRBJ1-2; CDR3 DNA: TGTGCCTGGGCCCGGGACGGCTATGGCTACACCTTC; CDR3 protein: CAWARDGYGYTF
clone size: many; D gene: .; V gene: TRBV30; J gene: TRBJ2-5; CDR3 DNA: TGTGCCTGGGGGGGGACAGAGACCCAGTACTTC; CDR3 protein: CAWGGTETQYF
clone size: many; D gene: .; V gene: TRBV6-1; J gene: TRBJ1-2; CDR3 DNA: TGTGCCAGCAGGAGGACAGATTATAACTATGGCTACACCTTC; CDR3 protein: CASRRTDYNYGYTF
clone size: many; D gene: .; V gene: TRBV30; J gene: TRBJ1-6; CDR3 DNA: TGTGCCTGCCTTGTACGGATCAATTCACCCCTCCACTTT; CDR3 protein: CACLVRINSPLHF
clone size: many; D gene: .; V gene: TRBV20-1; J gene: TRBJ1-5; CDR3 DNA: TGCAGTGCTGCCAGGGTCCTCAATCAGCCCCAGCATTTT; CDR3 protein: CSAARVLNQPQHF
clone size: many; D gene: TRBD2; V gene: TRBV24-1; J gene: TRBJ2-1; CDR3 DNA: TGTGCCACCAGTGATGCTAGCGGGGGCCAATACAATGAGCAGTTCTTC; CDR3 protein: CATSDASGGQYNEQFF
clone size: few; D gene: .; V gene: TRBV13; J gene: TRBJ2-1; CDR3 DNA: TGTGCCAGCAGCTTATATAAGCGGGTAAATGCCAAATCCTACAATGAGCAGTTCTTC; CDR3 protein: CASSLYKRVNAKSYNEQFF
clone size: few; D gene: .; V gene: TRBV12-3/TRBV12-4; J gene: TRBJ1-2; CDR3 DNA: TGTGCCGGCAGCACCTGGGTGGGAGGCTACACCTTC; CDR3 protein: CAGSTWVGGYTF
clone size: few; D gene: .; V gene: TRBV5-5; J gene: TRBJ2-5; CDR3 DNA: TGTGCCAGCAGCTTGGGGCTTTCTCGGGCCCAGTACTTC; CDR3 protein: CASSLGLSRAQYF
clone size: many; D gene: TRBD2; V gene: TRBV30; J gene: TRBJ2-7; CDR3 DNA: TGTGCCTGGAGTGTCCCACTAGCGGGAAGGGACGAGCAGTACTTC; CDR3 protein: CAWSVPLAGRDEQYF
clone size: .; D gene: .; V gene: TRBV7-8; J gene: TRBJ1-2; CDR3 DNA: TGTGCCAGCAGCTTAGCAATCCACCCCGGTGGCTATGGCTACACCTTC; CDR3 protein: CASSLAIHPGGYGYTF
clone size: once; D gene: .; V gene: TRBV28; J gene: TRBJ2-7; CDR3 DNA: TGTGCCAGCCGGGAGGTGACAGGGCCCTACGAGCAGTACTTC; CDR3 protein: CASREVTGPYEQYF
clone size: many; D gene: .; V gene: TRBV7-2; J gene: TRBJ2-1; CDR3 DNA: TGTGCCAGCAGAAAGGCAGGGATCTACAATGAGCAGTTCTTC; CDR3 protein: CASRKAGIYNEQFF
clone size: once; D gene: .; V gene: TRBV25-1; J gene: TRBJ1-3; CDR3 DNA: TGTGCCAGCATCAAGAAGGAATCTGGAAACACCATATATTTT; CDR3 protein: CASIKKESGNTIYF
clone size: many; D gene: .; V gene: TRBV5-1; J gene: TRBJ2-3; CDR3 DNA: TGCGCCAGCAGCCCAACTGGGCTCCGTGAGGGTAGCACAGATACGCAGTATTTT; CDR3 protein: CASSPTGLREGSTDTQYF
clone size: few; D gene: TRBD1; V gene: TRBV5-6; J gene: TRBJ2-2; CDR3 DNA: TGTGCCAGCAGCTTGGATCTGACAGGGGTGGTCACCGGGGAGCTGTTTTTT; CDR3 protein: CASSLDLTGVVTGELFF
clone size: many; D gene: .; V gene: TRBV3-1; J gene: TRBJ2-3; CDR3 DNA: TGTGCCAGCAGCCAAGATATCGAGACCTCCCTTGGCACAGATACGCAGTATTTT; CDR3 protein: CASSQDIETSLGTDTQYF
clone size: many; D gene: .; V gene: TRBV3-1; J gene: TRBJ2-1; CDR3 DNA: TGTGCCAGCAGCCAAGAGAAGTATAGGCAGTTCTTC; CDR3 protein: CASSQEKYRQFF
clone size: many; D gene: TRBD1; V gene: TRBV2; J gene: TRBJ2-2; CDR3 DNA: TGTGCCAGCAGTTTATTACAGGGGGGGAACACCGGGGAGCTGTTTTTT; CDR3 protein: CASSLLQGGNTGELFF
clone size: few; D gene: TRBD1; V gene: TRBV29-1; J gene: TRBJ1-2; CDR3 DNA: TGCAGCGTTGAAGATCTTTTGTCGGACAGGGGTTCTAACTATGGCTACACCTTC; CDR3 protein: CSVEDLLSDRGSNYGYTF
clone size: few; D gene: .; V gene: TRBV25-1; J gene: TRBJ2-4; CDR3 DNA: TGTGCCAGCAGTGATCATTCCCGGGGTATCGAAAACATTCAGTACTTC; CDR3 protein: CASSDHSRGIENIQYF
clone size: many; D gene: .; V gene: TRBV30; J gene: TRBJ1-1; CDR3 DNA: TGTGGCGGGACGGGTCTAATCCCGCCTGAAGCTTTCTTT; CDR3 protein: CGGTGLIPPEAFF
clone size: many; D gene: .; V gene: TRBV12-3/TRBV12-4; J gene: TRBJ1-1; CDR3 DNA: TGTGCCAGCAAAAGACCGAGGGCAGGGCTCTTCCGAGCTTTCTTT; CDR3 protein: CASKRPRAGLFRAFF
clone size: .; D gene: TRBD1; V gene: TRBV25-1; J gene: TRBJ1-2; CDR3 DNA: TGTGCCAGCAGTCTGACCGGACAGGGGGAGAGCTATGGCTACACCTTC; CDR3 protein: CASSLTGQGESYGYTF
clone size: .; D gene: .; V gene: TRBV6-1; J gene: TRBJ1-2; CDR3 DNA: TGTGCCAGCAGTGAGGAAGGCTATGGCTACACCTTC; CDR3 protein: CASSEEGYGYTF
clone size: many; D gene: TRBD1; V gene: TRBV20-1; J gene: TRBJ1-1; CDR3 DNA: TGCAGTGCTCCACCCCTACAGGGGCTGAACACTGAAGCTTTCTTT; CDR3 protein: CSAPPLQGLNTEAFF
clone size: many; D gene: .; V gene: TRBV6-1; J gene: TRBJ2-3; CDR3 DNA: TGTGCCAGCAGCCAAGGCGGGGCGGGTCCTTCGAATACGCAGTATTTT; CDR3 protein: CASSQGGAGPSNTQYF
clone size: many; D gene: TRBD1; V gene: TRBV2; J gene: TRBJ1-2; CDR3 DNA: TGTGCCAGCAGACGGACAGGGGATCTGCTTGGCTACACCTTC; CDR3 protein: CASRRTGDLLGYTF
clone size: many; D gene: TRBD2; V gene: TRBV2; J gene: TRBJ2-5; CDR3 DNA: TGTGCCAGCAGTACGACTAGCTTCTGGGAGACCCAGTACTTC; CDR3 protein: CASSTTSFWETQYF
clone size: many; D gene: TRBD2; V gene: TRBV30; J gene: TRBJ2-1; CDR3 DNA: TGTGCCTCCTCTAGCGGGAGTCCCTACAATGAGCAGTTCTTC; CDR3 protein: CASSSGSPYNEQFF
clone size: few; D gene: .; V gene: TRBV5-1; J gene: TRBJ1-1; CDR3 DNA: TGCGCCAGCACCCCCACGGGCGGTGAAGGGGACACTGAAGCTTTCTTT; CDR3 protein: CASTPTGGEGDTEAFF
clone size: many; D gene: .; V gene: TRBV7-9; J gene: TRBJ1-1; CDR3 DNA: TGTGCCAGCAGCTTAGGAACTTGGACGGAAAATGGGAACACTGAAGCTTTCTTT; CDR3 protein: CASSLGTWTENGNTEAFF
clone size: many; D gene: .; V gene: TRBV4-1; J gene: TRBJ2-5; CDR3 DNA: TGCGCCAGCAGCCAAGTTAATCTGGGCTTTCAAGAGACCCAGTACTTC; CDR3 protein: CASSQVNLGFQETQYF
clone size: .; D gene: .; V gene: TRBV2; J gene: TRBJ1-1; CDR3 DNA: TGTGCCAGCAGTGGGGGACTATCGAACACTGAAGCTTTCTTT; CDR3 protein: CASSGGLSNTEAFF
clone size: .; D gene: .; V gene: TRBV5-6; J gene: TRBJ2-3; CDR3 DNA: TGTGCCAGCAGCTTGTTGAAGTGGGGGGGCCTCACAGATACGCAGTATTTT; CDR3 protein: CASSLLKWGGLTDTQYF
clone size: many; D gene: TRBD1; V gene: TRBV30; J gene: TRBJ1-3; CDR3 DNA: TGTGCCTGGAGTGCGGGACAGAGAAACACCATATATTTT; CDR3 protein: CAWSAGQRNTIYF